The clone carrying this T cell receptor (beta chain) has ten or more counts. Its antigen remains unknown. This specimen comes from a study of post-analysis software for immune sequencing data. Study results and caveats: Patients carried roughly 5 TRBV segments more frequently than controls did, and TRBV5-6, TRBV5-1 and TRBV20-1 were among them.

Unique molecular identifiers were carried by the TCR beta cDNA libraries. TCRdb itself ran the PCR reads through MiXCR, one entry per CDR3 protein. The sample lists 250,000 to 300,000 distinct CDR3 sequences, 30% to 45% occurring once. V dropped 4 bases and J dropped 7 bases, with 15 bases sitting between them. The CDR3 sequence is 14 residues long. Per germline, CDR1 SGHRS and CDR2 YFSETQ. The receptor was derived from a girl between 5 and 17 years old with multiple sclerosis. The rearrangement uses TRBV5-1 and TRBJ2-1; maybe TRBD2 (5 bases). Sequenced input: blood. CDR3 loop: CASSLDGGENEQFF. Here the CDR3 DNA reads TGCGCCAGCAGCCTGGATGGAGGTGAGAATGAGCAGTTCTTC.